The 8 T cell receptor beta chains listed next were all sequenced from one sample in a study of beta chain features in type 1 diabetes. Study-level points and caveats: People with Type 1 diabetes carried modestly yet significantly shorter TCRB CDR3s in all four CD4+ subsets.

Every bit of the isolated RNA underwent reverse transcription, so sequencing read expressed TCRB transcripts. Sequencing used immunoSEQ multiplex PCR; TCRdb keeps in-frame clones, though not all of them. The sample comprises 400,000 or so clones, around 12% of which are singletons, and about 0.01% rests with the top ten. These receptors lack a known antigen. Sequencing was performed on naive CD4+ T cells from blood. Receptors originate from a woman aged 18-29 years with type 1 diabetes.

A few counts support this clone. The rearrangement joins TRBV9 to TRBJ2-3; the match to TRBD2 covers 11 bases. V lost 7 bases to trimming and J lost 2 bases; unmatched junction nucleotides: 6. The germline CDR1 and CDR2 sequences are SGDLS and YYNGEE. The CDR3 contains 15 residues. This chain's CDR3 is CASAPGLAATDTQYF. DNA for the CDR3: TGTGCCAGCGCCCCGGGACTAGCGGCCACAGATACGCAGTATTTT.

The chain employs TRBV4-1 and TRBJ2-1; TRBD2 agrees at 8 bases. The V and J ends lost 4 bases and 4 bases, in that order; junction bases with no gene match: 3. Germline assignment: CDR1 MGHRA and CDR2 YSYEKL. The CDR3 consists of 14 residues. The CDR3 here is CASSPLAGYNEQFF. The CDR3 DNA reads TGCGCCAGCAGCCCTTTAGCGGGGTACAATGAGCAGTTCTTC.

V is TRBV20-1 and J is TRBJ2-1; D unclear. V was cut by 0 bases and J by 8 bases, with 5 bases left in between. The CDR3 loop spans 11 amino acids. CDR1 and CDR2 (germline): DFQATT, SNEGSKA (reference sequence). In DNA, the CDR3 is TGCAGTGCTAGAGATCGTGATGAGCAGTTCTTC. It is translated as CSARDRDEQFF.

The chain recombines TRBV4-3 with TRBJ2-1, with 7 nucleotides matching TRBD2. The CDR3 loop spans 15 amino acids. CDR1 and CDR2 (germline): LGHNA, YSLEER. The trim removed 1 base at V and 3 bases at J, leaving 3 bases unmatched. CDR3 in DNA: TGCGCCAGCAGCCAAGGGCGGGAGAGCTACAATGAGCAGTTCTTC. It translates to CASSQGRESYNEQFF.

This clone showed up just a few times. The V gene is TRBV14, the J gene TRBJ1-4, with TRBD1 matching 7 bases. V lost 2 bases to trimming and J lost 3 bases; unmatched junction nucleotides: 3. Germline loops: CDR1 SGHDN, CDR2 FVKESK. This CDR3 comprises 15 residues. This chain's CDR3 is CASSQLGTANEKLFF. DNA of the CDR3: TGTGCCAGCAGCCAACTCGGGACAGCTAATGAAAAACTGTTTTTT.

The V call is TRBV27, the J call TRBJ2-6, with TRBD1 as a possible D gene (5 bases). The CDR3 spans 15 residues. Germline V gene data show CDR1 as MNHEY and CDR2 as SMNVEV (reference sequence). Trimming left V 5 bases short and J 2 bases short, with 10 bases between. The DNA of the CDR3 is TGTGCCAGCAGTGGGGCAGGGACTGGGGCCAACGTCCTGACTTTC. Protein: CASSGAGTGANVLTF.

V usage is TRBV5-1 and J usage is TRBJ2-3; unclear D gene. Germline assignment: CDR1 SGHRS and CDR2 YFSETQ. CDR3 length: 13 amino acids. Deletions cut 2 bases from V and 1 base from J, with 5 bases between. The CDR3 sequence is CASSFPGTDTQYF. CDR3 DNA: TGCGCCAGCAGCTTCCCTGGCACAGATACGCAGTATTTT.

The CDR3 nucleotides read TGTGCCAGTAGTATGCGGGAATACTCCACTGAAGCTTTCTTT. Protein: CASSMREYSTEAFF. The chain carries TRBV19 and TRBJ1-1; D is unclear. Per the germline V gene, CDR1 is LNHDA and CDR2 is SQIVND (reference sequence). The germline V and J ends were trimmed by 3 bases and 4 bases, with 12 bases remaining between them. This CDR3 comprises 14 residues.